The following is a TCR beta chain sequence with its context. It has no known antigen specificity. Base qualities are not at hand, and no much larger clone is one base apart. The sample comes from a study of blood T cell repertoires in COVID-19 (dated by TCRdb to the early 2020s). For the study in its entirety: Samples covering the acute and convalescent phases of COVID-19 were provided by collaborators in the United States, Italy and Spain. The material from the prospective study consisted of cDNA or gDNA derived from T cells, B-cell-depleted T cells, or PBMCs. Subjects who had been exposed to COVID-19, were actively infected with it, or had recovered from it provided the deeply sampled blood TCRbeta repertoires that made up the dataset. The repertoires were made available in a free public database intended to serve as a resource for research on the immune response to SARS-CoV-2. The samples were drawn from two sources: the first 160 participants of the ongoing ImmuneRACE study, and about 1,300 subjects contributed by 6 global collaborators. A de-identified subject ID, COVID-19 status, age in years and sex were almost always included in the sample metadata. HLA class I and class II types, where available, came from metadata supplied by the sample provider rather than from assay-based typing. The investigation overall reported the following: The amount of clinical and demographic metadata varied by source and participant and was provided uncurated.

Participants in the prospective study were aged roughly 18 to 89 years, lived in 24 United States geographic areas, and enrolled through a virtual design. Cohort assignment in the prospective study relied on participant-reported clinical history from a screening survey and a study questionnaire. Each participant in the prospective study had whole blood, serum and a nasopharyngeal or oropharyngeal swab collected by mobile phlebotomists. Prospective study participants could optionally give additional blood draws and questionnaires over an approximately two-month period. Before DNA extraction, prospective study blood samples were shipped either frozen or at room temperature. TCRbeta CDR3 regions were amplified from genomic DNA using the immunoSEQ Assay, a bias-controlled multiplex PCR. As for how the authors treated the data: The number of nucleated cells in each sample was estimated by amplification of reference gene primers within the assay. To quantify the absolute abundance of each unique TCRbeta CDR3 rearrangement, sequence reads were collapsed and filtered. For each sample, productive Simpson clonality was calculated as the square root of Simpson's diversity index over productive rearrangements. The table was pulled from immuneACCESS by TCRdb, which kept in-frame rearrangements only. Such tables lose some clones; where checked, under half of the loss comes from unresolved V genes, and the rest has no known cause. V and J calls and clone size follow that table, whereas D and trimming were derived from the DNA. A total of about 480,000 clones appear in this sample, nearly 90% of them only once. The ten most abundant clones make up over 1.5% of the sample.

The sample was PBMCs or T cells enriched from blood (not recorded which). The receptor was derived from a woman aged 18 to 35 with acute COVID-19.

CDR3 region: CASSVALGEKRYTF. The bases read TGTGCCAGCAGCGTAGCTCTAGGGGAAAAGCGCTACACCTTC. The chain is made from TRBV9 and TRBJ1-2; TRBD1 is a weak D gene call, 5 bases matching. There are 14 amino acids in the CDR3, from cysteine to phenylalanine inclusive. The entry retains the CDR3 DNA only, 42 bases that are in frame from base 1. The germline V gene encodes CDR1 SGDLS and CDR2 YYNGEE. V is reduced by 0 bases and J by 9 bases, leaving a spacing of 15 bases between them. The CDR3, completed at both ends by the reference TRBV9 and TRBJ1-2 genes, gives the full variable domain DSGVTQTPKHLITATGQRVTLRCSPRSGDLSVYWYQQSLDQGLQFLIQYYNGEERAKGNILERFSAQQFPDLHSELNLSSLELGDSALYFCASSVALGEKRYTFGSGTRLTVV.